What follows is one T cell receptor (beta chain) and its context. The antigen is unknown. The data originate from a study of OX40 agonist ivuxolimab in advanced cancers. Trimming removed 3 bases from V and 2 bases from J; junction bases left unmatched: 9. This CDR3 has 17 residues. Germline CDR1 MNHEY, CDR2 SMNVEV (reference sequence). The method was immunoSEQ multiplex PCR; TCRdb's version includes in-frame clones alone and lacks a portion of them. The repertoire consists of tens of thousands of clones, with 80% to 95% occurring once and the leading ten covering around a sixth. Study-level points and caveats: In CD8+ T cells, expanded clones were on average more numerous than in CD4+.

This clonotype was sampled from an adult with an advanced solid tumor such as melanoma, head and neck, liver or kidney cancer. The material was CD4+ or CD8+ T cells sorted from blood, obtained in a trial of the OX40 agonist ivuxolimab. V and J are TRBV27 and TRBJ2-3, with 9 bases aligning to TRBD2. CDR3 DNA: TGTGCCAGCAGTTTTTACAAGCGGGGGGCCGACACAGATACGCAGTATTTT. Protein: CASSFYKRGADTDTQYF.